This T cell receptor beta chain emerged from a study of immune characterization of retroperitoneal liposarcoma (dated by TCRdb to between 2017 and 2020). This clonotype is labeled large (0.1 to 1%). Its antigen remains unidentified. It has no much larger one-base neighbor in the sample; base qualities were not kept. CDR3 length: 14 amino acids, cysteine to phenylalanine. Only CDR3 DNA remains: 42 bases, in frame from the first base. Compared with germline, V lacks 0 bases and J lacks 3 bases; bases without a gene match: 0. From a lookup of the germline V gene, CDR1 and CDR2 are MNHNS and SASEGT. Receptors were amplified or captured by PCR. The run used a NextSeq 500. The public sequencing data were trimmed at Q25 with fastp and processed into clonotypes with MiXCR by TCRdb, which kept only in-frame beta chains. Each CDR3 protein appears once, grouped with its most common genes and DNA. Within this sample are 11,000 or so distinct CDR3 sequences, with 45% to 50% of them counted one time only. Jointly, the top ten make up roughly 10% of the sample.

This receptor was identified in a female donor with retroperitoneal liposarcoma. Source material: tumor tissue. The chain is encoded by TRBV6-1 joined to TRBJ2-3, and 7 junctional nucleotides match TRBD2. The CDR3: CASSEAGGTDTQYF. The nucleotides are TGTGCCAGCAGTGAAGCCGGGGGGACAGATACGCAGTATTTT.